These 19 T cell receptor beta chains were sequenced from one sample in a study of blood T cell repertoires in COVID-19. Sequencing was performed with immunoSEQ multiplex PCR; in TCRdb, only in-frame clones are kept and a portion is missing. The data contain fewer than 60,000 clones, more than 80% of them singletons. The material sequenced was peripheral blood. These TCRs come from a man aged 55 to 70 with COVID-19, enrolled during active disease.

The rearrangement links TRBV13 to TRBJ2-1; TRBD2 matches at 7 bases. The germline CDR1 and CDR2 sequences are PRHDT and FYEKMQ (reference sequence). This CDR3 is built from 16 residues. V shed 0 bases and J 3 bases; nucleotides not matched to a gene: 5. The CDR3 nucleotides read TGTGCCAGCAGCTTAGGCCGATTAGCGGGCTACAATGAGCAGTTCTTC. Its translation: CASSLGRLAGYNEQFF. The variable domain in full, completed from reference TRBV13 and TRBJ2-1, reads AAGVIQSPRHLIKEKRETATLKCYPIPRHDTVYWYQQGPGQDPQFLISFYEKMQSDKGSIPDRFSAQQFSDYHSELNMSSLELGDSALYFCASSLGRLAGYNEQFFGPGTRLTVL.

The chain joins TRBV10-3 to TRBJ2-7, with 7 bases matching TRBD1. Looked up from germline, CDR1 is ENHRY and CDR2 is SYGVKD. This CDR3 comprises 16 residues. The V segment lost 2 bases and the J segment 0 bases; nucleotides outside the gene matches: 7. The CDR3 DNA reads as TGTGCCATCAGTGAGCCACAGGGACAGACCTCCTACGAGCAGTACTTC. Amino acid sequence: CAISEPQGQTSYEQYF.

The chain employs TRBV27 and TRBJ1-1; unclear D gene. The CDR3 consists of 12 residues. Trimming removed 6 bases from V and 0 bases from J, with 5 bases in between. Germline values: CDR1 MNHEY, CDR2 SMNVEV (reference sequence). For the CDR3, the DNA is TGTGCCAGCAGGACAATGAACACTGAAGCTTTCTTT. Protein sequence: CASRTMNTEAFF.

This chain joins TRBV6-5 and TRBJ1-6; no reliable D call. The CDR3 loop spans 12 amino acids. The ends were cut back, 6 bases at V and 6 bases at J, with 6 bases in the middle. From germline, CDR1 is MNHEY and CDR2 SVGAGI. Here the CDR3 DNA reads TGTGCCAGCAGACGGGTTAATTCACCCCTCCACTTT. This gives the protein CASRRVNSPLHF.

The chain is built from TRBV9 and TRBJ1-2; 10 nucleotides line up with TRBD1. Per the germline V gene, CDR1 is SGDLS and CDR2 is YYNGEE. With V trimmed by 0 bases and J by 3 bases, 2 bases remained unmatched. This CDR3 has 15 amino acids. CDR3 protein: CASSVVDRGDYGYTF. The CDR3 coding sequence is TGTGCCAGCAGCGTAGTGGACAGGGGGGACTATGGCTACACCTTC.

The chain uses TRBV18 and TRBJ1-2; D gene unclear. V was cut by 1 base and J by 2 bases, with 20 bases left in between. Germline V gives CDR1 KGHSH, CDR2 LQKENI. The CDR3 extends over 18 amino acids. CDR3 residues: CASSPQKDSPVSNYGYTF. CDR3 DNA sequence: TGTGCCAGCTCACCACAAAAAGACTCCCCGGTATCCAACTATGGCTACACCTTC.

V gene TRBV11-3 combines with J gene TRBJ2-7, with D perhaps matching TRBD2 (5 bases). Trimming left V 0 bases short and J 8 bases short, with 11 bases between. The CDR3 runs 13 residues. CDR1 is SGHNT, CDR2 YENEEA, per germline. CDR3 sequence (DNA): TGTGCCAGCAGCTTAGATCTCGAGCGGAAGCAGTACTTC. The encoded protein is CASSLDLERKQYF.

This chain connects TRBV7-9 to TRBJ2-7; 7 nucleotides match TRBD2. V was clipped by 8 bases and J by 2 bases; unmatched bases: 12. The CDR3 consists of 15 residues. Germline CDR1 reads SEHNR; CDR2 reads FQNEAQ (reference sequence). CDR3 sequence: CASCGGNQYPYEQYF. As DNA, the CDR3 is TGTGCCAGCTGCGGGGGAAACCAATACCCCTACGAGCAGTACTTC.

The CDR3 DNA is TGTGCCAGCAGCGCCGGGAGGGGGCTAGGCTATGGCTACACCTTC. As protein: CASSAGRGLGYGYTF. The J gene is TRBJ1-2, the V gene TRBV27; TRBD1 agrees at 7 bases. After removal of 6 bases from V and 4 bases from J, the junction contained 11 bases not matched to a gene. The germline V gene has CDR1 MNHEY and CDR2 SMNVEV (reference sequence). The CDR3 contains 15 residues.

This clone showed up just a few times. This sequence joins TRBV27 and TRBJ2-1; 12 bases line up with TRBD2. V trimming: 4 bases; J trimming: 9 bases; junction bases outside the gene matches: 10. The CDR3 loop spans 16 amino acids. Germline V gene lookup returns CDR1 MNHEY and CDR2 SMNVEV (reference sequence). CDR3: CASSYLLAGGTGEQFF. The CDR3 DNA is TGTGCCAGCAGTTATCTCCTAGCGGGGGGGACGGGTGAGCAGTTCTTC.

The V call is TRBV7-3, the J call TRBJ2-3, with 7 positions matching TRBD1. The CDR3 is 13 amino acids. Germline V gene lookup returns CDR1 SGHTA and CDR2 FQGTGA. V dropped 6 bases and J dropped 3; count of bases not matched to a gene: 3. This chain's CDR3 is CASRRGPTDTQYF. The CDR3 DNA reads as TGTGCCAGCAGGAGGGGGCCGACAGATACGCAGTATTTT.

This chain links TRBV4-1 with TRBJ2-1; possibly TRBD2 for D (6 bases). The CDR3 contains 15 residues. The germline gives CDR1 MGHRA, CDR2 YSYEKL. Trimming pared 5 bases from V and 9 bases from J, leaving 20 bases between. This CDR3 reads CASSASPGGVGEQFF. The CDR3 nucleotides read TGCGCCAGCAGCGCGTCGCCCGGCGGGGTGGGTGAGCAGTTCTTC.

The table lists this clone with a count of one. This chain links TRBV9 with TRBJ2-7; no clear D gene. CDR1 is SGDLS, CDR2 YYNGEE, per germline. Trimming cost V 0 bases and J 6 bases, with 13 bases left between them. CDR3 length: 14 amino acids. CDR3 coding DNA: TGTGCCAGCAGCGTAGGCCCCATCGGTGGCGAGCAGTACTTC. It is translated as CASSVGPIGGEQYF.

This rearrangement joins TRBV18 to TRBJ2-7; D is possibly TRBD1 (5 bases). V was shortened by 3 bases and J by 1 base, with 10 bases between the two germline ends. This CDR3 region has 14 residues. CDR1 KGHSH and CDR2 LQKENI come from the germline V gene. The CDR3 sequence is CASSPTGISYEQYF. As DNA, the CDR3 is TGTGCCAGCTCACCTACAGGAATTTCCTACGAGCAGTACTTC.

The chain uses TRBV5-1 and TRBJ2-5, with a tentative D call TRBD2 (6 bases). Germline V gene lookup returns CDR1 SGHRS and CDR2 YFSETQ. Trimming pared 1 base from V and 5 bases from J, leaving 12 bases between. This CDR3 contains 14 residues. The chain's CDR3 is CASSLLGGRETQYF. CDR3 sequence (DNA): TGCGCCAGCAGCTTGTTGGGGGGACGGGAGACCCAGTACTTC.

V usage is TRBV18 and J usage is TRBJ2-1; 10 nucleotides agree with TRBD2. Germline V gives CDR1 KGHSH, CDR2 LQKENI. The CDR3 runs 16 residues. Trimming removed 6 bases from V and 7 bases from J; junction bases left unmatched: 12. The CDR3: CASSPGIAGGTNEQFF. In nucleotides, the CDR3 is TGTGCCAGCTCCCCCGGGATAGCGGGGGGCACGAATGAGCAGTTCTTC.

Many counts were recorded for this clone. The CDR3 here is CASKRTSGSPGELFF. CDR3 bases: TGTGCCAGCAAAAGGACTAGCGGGTCCCCCGGGGAGCTGTTTTTT. The chain links TRBV2 to TRBJ2-2; TRBD2 agrees at 11 bases. This CDR3 is 15 amino acids long. The V gene's germline CDR1 is SNHLY and CDR2 FYNNEI. V shed 7 bases and J 6 bases; nucleotides not matched to a gene: 7.

The chain joins TRBV27 to TRBJ2-2; perhaps TRBD1 as D (6 bases). Trimming pared 3 bases from V and 5 bases from J, leaving 13 bases between. CDR1 and CDR2 (germline): MNHEY, SMNVEV (reference sequence). CDR3 length: 15 residues. CDR3 residues: CASSFSGAGTGELFF. In nucleotides, the CDR3 is TGTGCCAGCAGTTTTTCAGGGGCTGGGACCGGGGAGCTGTTTTTT.

As DNA, the CDR3 is TGTGCCAGCAGCCATCCCGCGCGGTTTACTGGGGCCAACGTCCTGACTTTC. Translated, it gives CASSHPARFTGANVLTF. The chain links TRBV7-2 to TRBJ2-6; the D is unclear. The V end was cut by 5 bases, the J end by 2 bases, with 16 bases between. The germline CDR1 and CDR2 sequences are SGHTA and FQGNSA. This CDR3 has 17 residues.